What follows describes a single T cell receptor beta chain. Its antigen has not been determined. One base away there is no much larger clone; base qualities are not given. This record comes from a study of Graves' ophthalmopathy and Graves' hyperthyroidism (dated by TCRdb to the late 2010s). A note on the overall study: Peripheral blood was collected at initial diagnosis, before any treatment. In more than five hyperthyroidism patients, T-cell repertoires of thyroid tissue and blood were compared. Following sample collection, hyperthyroidism patients were given methimazole at a starting dose of 30 mg daily, and ophthalmopathy patients were given high-dose intravenous methylprednisolone. The study used signatures of the TCR beta repertoire to tell Graves' ophthalmopathy apart from Graves' hyperthyroidism and to predict which patients would progress to ophthalmopathy. In total, around 130 blood samples were TCR-sequenced: under 45 ophthalmopathy, around 75 hyperthyroidism and approximately 17 hyperthyroidism-to-ophthalmopathy patients. The 100 discovery patients were randomly split 7:3 into training and test sets. An independent validation cohort comprised fewer than 20 hyperthyroidism patients and 17 patients who later progressed from hyperthyroidism to ophthalmopathy. To explore V-J signatures distinguishing ophthalmopathy from hyperthyroidism, a discovery set of roughly 100 patients (fewer than 45 ophthalmopathy, 57 stable hyperthyroidism) was enrolled.

Including cysteine and phenylalanine, the CDR3 has 15 amino acids. Here the CDR3 DNA is all that survives: 45 bases in frame from base 1. At the junction V is shortened by 6 bases and J by 5 bases; bases outside the gene matches: 12. Per the germline V gene, SGHTA is the CDR1 and FQGNSA is the CDR2. On the study overall, not on this receptor specifically: Among expanded thyroid clonotypes with frequency above 0.001, most also showed up in blood, which suggests that blood repertoires may reflect the thyroid immune response. In cross-validation, the 13-signature model distinguished ophthalmopathy from stable hyperthyroidism with nearly 90% sensitivity and around 83% specificity, while in the test set the corresponding values were around 79% and 71%. No statistical method was used to predetermine the sample size, and group allocation was not hidden from the investigators. In validation, the model predicted ophthalmopathy progression with 70.59% sensitivity and 72.22% specificity; roughly 12 predicted patients were CT-confirmed with GO in a median of approximately 6.5 months.

For repertoire sequencing, TCR beta CDR3 regions were amplified from RNA transcripts. The first round was an RT-PCR using HTBI primers with the Qiagen OneStep RT-PCR kit, and this first round was followed by a second-round multiplex PCR, then size selection and purification. Sequencing of the libraries was carried out on an Illumina HiSeq2000 in paired-end mode with 100 bp reads. The study's own analysis went as follows. Reads were processed with SOAPnuke, discarding reads with adapters, uncalled bases, mean Phred below 15, or no exact constant-primer or identifier match. COPE v1.2.5 was used to merge high-quality paired reads. Unique nucleotide sequences were defined as clonotypes and aligned to IMGT TRB V, D and J references using MiTCR v1.1. Only V-J combinations with frequency above 0.0001 were analysed, covering around 99% of repertoires. For each V-J combination, a TCR clonal expansion and chaos score was defined as F50 clonal expansion divided by the chaos observed in the TCRdist matrix. Features were reduced by Welch's t-statistics and random forest to approximately 12 V-J combinations, which fed a naive Bayes classifier. The Morisita-Horn index was used to measure how similar the thyroid and blood repertoires were. The raw public reads went through TCRdb reprocessing: fastp at Q25, MiXCR clone calling, in-frame beta chains kept. Rows are unified per CDR3 protein, each entry keeping the most common DNA and genes. The V and J calls were not made by the authors but by TCRdb's processing. This sample is represented by about 620,000 distinct CDR3 sequences; 22% of them were singletons. The top ten hold roughly 6.9% of the sample.

A patient counted as having stable hyperthyroidism if there was no progression to ophthalmopathy within 18 months of follow-up. Hyperthyroidism patients were newly diagnosed, with disease duration under 2 months, and aged 18 to 65 years. Patients with other autoimmune diseases, uncontrolled infections, pregnancy or lactation were excluded. Diagnosis relied on clinical symptoms, serum thyroxine, TRAb, thyroid ultrasound and orbital computed tomography. PBMCs were isolated from approximately 10 ml of fresh peripheral blood by Ficoll-Paque density gradient centrifugation. Total RNA was extracted using Trizol reagent, and RNA quality was checked on an Agilent 2100 Bioanalyzer.

The chain is encoded by TRBV7-2 joined to TRBJ2-5; 7 nucleotides in the junction match TRBD1. The receptor comes from a woman under 30 with stable Graves' hyperthyroidism. Some clones in this sample may be carry-over from other donors' samples. Donor details come from another sample of the same person, matched by shared clones. What was sequenced was peripheral blood. Here the CDR3 is given as CASRQGTDRLETQYF. DNA sequence: TGTGCCAGCAGACAAGGGACAGATCGGTTGGAGACCCAGTACTTC.